This T cell receptor beta chain was identified during a study of CD8+ T cells in alopecia areata. Turning to the study itself: The study gave treated patients oral tofacitinib at 5 to 10 mg twice daily. Study results and caveats: Clonality in lesional scalp, especially alopecia totalis/universalis, exceeded that of normal scalp.

Concerning this clone itself: Its target is unknown.

CDR1 is SNHLY, CDR2 FYNNEI, per germline. The CDR3 extends over 12 amino acids. V was clipped by 7 bases and J by 6 bases, with 11 bases between them. Alopecia areata patients provided lesional scalp punch biopsies and peripheral blood, both collected for the study. As the sequencing template, cDNA was produced by extracting RNA and reverse transcribing it. Measured with immunoSEQ multiplex PCR; TCRdb has only the in-frame clones, and not every one. The table lists approximately 61,000 clones, about 96% of them singletons. The specimen comprised CD8+ T cells sorted from blood, sampled at week 0. V gene TRBV2 combines with J gene TRBJ2-3; D is perhaps TRBD1 or TRBD2 (5 bases each). This receptor was identified in a human donor with alopecia areata. This CDR3 is CASTRGPDTQYF. The CDR3 region has the DNA TGTGCCAGCACCCGGGGACCGGATACGCAGTATTTT.